The 32 T cell receptor beta chains given below trace back to one sample, sequenced in a study of Ad26.COV2.S vaccination and SARS-CoV-2 variants. This table comes from immunoSEQ multiplex PCR, and its TCRdb copy is limited to in-frame clones, with some not included. The repertoire holds 350,000 to 500,000 clones, with approximately 90% as singletons. The treatment was: 15 to 20 received Ad26.COV2.S at low or high dose, single or two shots; 5 received placebo; per-sample allocation not given. Samples analyzed were those drawn on day 63 after the first vaccine or placebo injection. The source material was peripheral blood, sampled in a trial of Ad26.COV2.S vaccine versus placebo. These receptors all come from a person between 18 and 65 years old who received the Ad26.COV2.S COVID-19 vaccine or a placebo.

CDR3 in DNA: TGTGCCAGCAGCCCTCGTCCGGGCGGGAGGGCCGACACCGGGGAGCTGTTTTTT. Translation: CASSPRPGGRADTGELFF. This sequence joins TRBV7-3 and TRBJ2-2, with 9 bases lining up with TRBD2. CDR1 SGHTA and CDR2 FQGTGA come from the germline V gene. The CDR3 has 18 amino acids. Trimming took 5 bases from V and 3 from J; bases not matched to a gene: 13.

Concerning this clone: Distinct nucleotide sequences in the sample also encode this CDR3. This chain joins TRBV27 and TRBJ2-7, with TRBD2 identical over 9 bases. Looked up from germline, CDR1 is MNHEY and CDR2 is SMNVEV (reference sequence). CDR3 length equals 13 residues. The V gene end was trimmed by 6 bases and the J gene end by 0 bases; junction bases not matched to a gene: 0. The CDR3 loop is CASRTSGSYEQYF. The CDR3 coding sequence is TGTGCCAGCAGGACTAGCGGCTCCTACGAGCAGTACTTC.

The V and J genes are TRBV7-8 and TRBJ2-5; D remains ambiguous. The V gene lost 3 bases and the J gene lost 5 bases, with 13 bases spanning the gap. The CDR3 has 14 residues. Germline V CDR1 and CDR2: SGHVS, FQNEAQ. CDR3 DNA: TGTGCCAGCAGCTTTGGGGTGGGTGGGGAGACCCAGTACTTC. Translation: CASSFGVGGETQYF. The full variable domain, rest sourced from reference TRBV7-8 and TRBJ2-5, is GAGVSQSPRYKVAKRGQDVALRCDPISGHVSLFWYQQALGQGPEFLTYFQNEAQLDKSGLPSDRFFAERPEGSVSTLKIQRTQQEDSAVYLCASSFGVGGETQYFGPGTRLLVL.

The rearrangement links TRBV7-2 to TRBJ2-4, with 8 nucleotides matching TRBD1. CDR3 length equals 17 residues. CDR1 and CDR2 from the germline V gene are SGHTA and FQGNSA. Unmatched junction bases numbered 8, after V lost 4 bases and J lost 0 bases. The CDR3 nucleotides read TGTGCCAGCAGCTCCCGGACAGGGAATATAGCCAAAAACATTCAGTACTTC. Translation gives CASSSRTGNIAKNIQYF.

The genes are TRBV19 and TRBJ2-1, with TRBD2 matching over 7 bases. V trimming: 2 bases; J trimming: 2 bases; junction bases outside the gene matches: 3. This CDR3 is 15 amino acids long. Germline V lookup: CDR1 LNHDA, CDR2 SQIVND (reference sequence). The CDR3 sequence: CASSIIAGPYNEQFF. In DNA form, the CDR3 reads TGTGCCAGTAGTATAATAGCGGGCCCCTACAATGAGCAGTTCTTC.

The count of this clone is one. The gene calls are TRBV6-5 and TRBJ1-3; tentative D call: TRBD1 (5 bases). V was cut by 2 bases and J by 1 base, with 12 bases left in between. The germline gives CDR1 MNHEY, CDR2 SVGAGI. The CDR3 has 16 residues. The CDR3 reads CASSYGGGASGNTIYF. The DNA for the CDR3 is TGTGCCAGCAGTTACGGGGGAGGGGCGTCTGGAAACACCATATATTTT.

The chain uses TRBV25-1 and TRBJ2-5; D not certain. The CDR3 spans 16 residues. Per germline, CDR1 MGHDK and CDR2 SYGVNS. Trimming stripped 6 bases from V and 5 bases from J, with 22 bases between. As DNA, the CDR3 is TGTGCCAGCAGGGAACCGGCCGGGCCCAAATGGGAGACCCAGTACTTC. This gives the protein CASREPAGPKWETQYF.

The chain joins TRBV5-1 to TRBJ2-2; 9 bases are shared with TRBD1. The CDR3 contains 15 residues. CDR1 is SGHRS, CDR2 YFSETQ, per germline. Trimming took 4 bases from V and 7 from J; bases not matched to a gene: 8. The DNA for the CDR3 is TGCGCCAGCAGCATAGGACAGGGGTTAGGCGGGGAGCTGTTTTTT. Protein: CASSIGQGLGGELFF.

The V and J genes are TRBV29-1 and TRBJ2-1, with 8 bases fitting TRBD1. V lost 5 bases, J lost 8 bases, and 17 bases stayed unmatched. Germline V gives CDR1 SQVTM, CDR2 ANQGSEA. The CDR3 consists of 16 residues. Here the CDR3 reads CSVRNARGRRSYEQFF. The CDR3, as DNA: TGCAGCGTTAGAAACGCCAGGGGGCGCCGGTCGTATGAGCAGTTCTTC.

The chain uses TRBV5-8 and TRBJ2-1; D may be TRBD2 (5 bases). V dropped 0 bases and J dropped 3 bases, with 7 bases sitting between them. Germline CDR1 and CDR2: SGHTS and YDEGEE. This CDR3 is built from 14 residues. The CDR3 loop reads CASSLGGSYNEQFF. Written as DNA, the CDR3 is TGTGCCAGCAGCTTGGGAGGGAGCTACAATGAGCAGTTCTTC. Together with reference TRBV5-8 and TRBJ2-1, the CDR3 gives the full variable domain: EAGVTQSPTHLIKTRGQQATLRCSPISGHTSVYWYQQALGLGLQFLLWYDEGEERNRGNFPPRFSGRQFPNYSSELNVNALELEDSALYLCASSLGGSYNEQFFGPGTRLTVL.

The rearrangement links TRBV5-1 to TRBJ2-1; a weak D match, TRBD1 (5 bases). Germline CDR1 SGHRS, CDR2 YFSETQ. The germline V and J ends were trimmed by 7 bases and 7 bases, with 18 bases remaining between them. The CDR3 is 14 residues long. CDR3: CASSTAQGANEQFF. CDR3 sequence (DNA): TGCGCCAGCTCCACAGCCCAAGGGGCAAATGAGCAGTTCTTC.

On this clone itself: The sample has other DNA sequences that encode this CDR3 too. The chain carries TRBV18 and TRBJ2-7, with 9 positions matching TRBD2. This CDR3 is 15 amino acids long. Germline values: CDR1 KGHSH, CDR2 LQKENI. With 0 bases clipped from V and 2 bases from J, the junction kept 2 bases outside the gene matches. For the CDR3, the DNA is TGTGCCAGCTCACCACCCTTAGCGGGGGCCTACGAGCAGTACTTC. This gives the protein CASSPPLAGAYEQYF.

This sequence joins TRBV7-3 and TRBJ2-1, with 8 bases matching TRBD2. Germline V gene lookup returns CDR1 SGHTA and CDR2 FQGTGA. V lost 5 bases, J lost 9 bases, and 6 bases stayed unmatched. This CDR3 region has 13 residues. The CDR3 loop is CASSASGSAEQFF. The CDR3 DNA sequence: TGTGCCAGCAGCGCCAGCGGGAGTGCTGAGCAGTTCTTC.

This chain joins TRBV7-2 and TRBJ2-7; 7 bases agree with TRBD2. After removal of 3 bases from V and 3 bases from J, the junction contained 8 bases not matched to a gene. CDR1 and CDR2 (germline): SGHTA, FQGNSA. CDR3 length equals 15 residues. The CDR3 spells CASSFLGTSDYEQYF. CDR3 nucleotide sequence: TGTGCCAGCAGCTTCTTGGGCACTAGCGACTACGAGCAGTACTTC.

This chain connects TRBV7-9 to TRBJ1-4; no reliable D call. Germline CDR1 is SEHNR and CDR2 is FQNEAQ (reference sequence). The V gene lost 5 bases and the J gene lost 0 bases, with 13 bases spanning the gap. The CDR3 sequence is 16 residues long. CDR3 coding DNA: TGTGCCAGCAGCACCGTACTAGCGTCAACTAATGAAAAACTGTTTTTT. This sequence encodes CASSTVLASTNEKLFF.

This chain links TRBV5-1 with TRBJ2-1; TRBD2 matches at 13 bases. V lost 4 bases, J lost 11 bases, and 6 bases stayed unmatched. The CDR3 is 14 residues long. CDR1 is SGHRS and CDR2 is YFSETQ in the germline V gene. In DNA form, the CDR3 reads TGCGCCAGCAGCCCTAGGACTAGCGGGAGACAGCAGTTCTTC. Protein: CASSPRTSGRQQFF.

The chain employs TRBV12-2 and TRBJ2-7; TRBD2, as called in the table, went unchecked against the DNA. TRBV12-2 is labeled a pseudogene. CDR3 size: 15 residues. CDR3 DNA: TGTGCAAGTCGCTTCTCCGTAGCGGACCACTACGAGCAGTACTTC. It translates to CASRFSVADHYEQYF.

The V and J genes are TRBV2 and TRBJ2-7; 10 positions agree with TRBD1. Trimming at V came to 6 bases and at J to 2 bases, leaving 4 bases not matched to a gene. The CDR3 is made up of 14 amino acids. Germline CDR1 reads SNHLY; CDR2 reads FYNNEI. Here the CDR3 reads CASRRDRGPYEQYF. The DNA of the CDR3 is TGTGCCAGCAGGCGGGACAGGGGTCCCTACGAGCAGTACTTC.

This sequence joins TRBV29-1 and TRBJ1-1; D unresolved. Trimming removed 2 bases from V and 5 bases from J, with 3 bases in between. The V gene's germline CDR1 is SQVTM and CDR2 ANQGSEA. The CDR3 length is 10 residues. CDR3 residues: CSVELTEAFF. CDR3 sequence (DNA): TGCAGCGTTGAACTTACTGAAGCTTTCTTT.

The chain recombines TRBV18 with TRBJ1-1; 8 nucleotides align to TRBD1. The CDR3 length is 15 residues. Germline V lookup: CDR1 KGHSH, CDR2 LQKENI. With 1 base clipped from V and 4 bases from J, the junction kept 5 bases outside the gene matches. CDR3 residues: CASSPRQGAGTEAFF. CDR3 DNA sequence: TGTGCCAGCTCACCACGGCAGGGGGCCGGCACTGAAGCTTTCTTT.

V and J are TRBV6-2 or TRBV6-3 and TRBJ2-2, with D perhaps matching TRBD1 (5 bases). Germline V gene lookup returns CDR1 MNHEY and CDR2 SVGEGT. The CDR3 sequence is 18 residues long. The V and J ends lost 2 bases and 0 bases respectively, with 16 bases between them. The CDR3 DNA reads as TGTGCCAGCAGTTACCCCTTCGACAGTTACGCGAACACCGGGGAGCTGTTTTTT. Protein product: CASSYPFDSYANTGELFF.

V usage is TRBV18 and J usage is TRBJ2-1, with D perhaps TRBD1 (5 bases). CDR1 and CDR2 (germline): KGHSH, LQKENI. The CDR3 covers 16 residues. Trimming cost V 0 bases and J 3 bases, with 12 bases left between them. Here the CDR3 reads CASSPPPQGLYNEQFF. The CDR3 DNA sequence: TGTGCCAGCTCACCACCCCCCCAGGGCCTCTACAATGAGCAGTTCTTC.

This rearrangement joins TRBV3-1 (or the pseudogene TRBV3-2) to TRBJ2-5; weak D call: TRBD1 (5 bases). V was cut by 4 bases and J by 5 bases, with 11 bases left in between. The CDR3 runs 13 residues. Germline lookup yields CDR1 LGHDT and CDR2 YNNKEL (reference sequence). CDR3 in DNA: TGTGCCAGCAGCCGAGCAGGGTGGGAGACCCAGTACTTC. Translating it yields CASSRAGWETQYF.

This clone was seen more than once but under ten times. The rearrangement joins TRBV25-1 to TRBJ1-1; D possibly corresponds to TRBD1 (5 bases). Germline V lookup: CDR1 MGHDK, CDR2 SYGVNS. The CDR3 is made up of 13 amino acids. The V gene lost 5 bases and the J gene lost 4 bases, with 11 bases spanning the gap. The CDR3 DNA reads as TGTGCCAGCAGTTCAGGGTTTAGCACTGAAGCTTTCTTT. It encodes CASSSGFSTEAFF.

The genes are TRBV29-1 and TRBJ1-1, with D possibly matching TRBD1 (5 bases). The CDR3 is 12 residues long. V lost 5 bases, J lost 10 bases, and 17 bases lay in between. Germline assignment: CDR1 SQVTM and CDR2 ANQGSEA. The CDR3 coding sequence is TGCAGCGTTATGACAGCTCACCTTGGAGCTTTCTTT. The encoded protein is CSVMTAHLGAFF.

This chain connects TRBV6-5 to TRBJ1-5; a possible D gene is TRBD1 (6 bases). Trimming left V 6 bases short and J 6 bases short, with 12 bases between. Germline V CDR1 and CDR2: MNHEY, SVGAGI. This CDR3 is built from 13 residues. The CDR3 DNA reads as TGTGCCAGCAGCTCAAGGGGGGGTCAGCCCCAGCATTTT. Its protein is CASSSRGGQPQHF.

This clone was counted a few times. The CDR3 nucleotides read TGTGCCAGCAGCTTGGCTTGGGGACAGGGCGCCTACGAGCAGTACTTC. Amino acids: CASSLAWGQGAYEQYF. The J gene is TRBJ2-7, the V gene TRBV7-8, with TRBD1 matching over 9 bases. Germline lookup yields CDR1 SGHVS and CDR2 FQNEAQ. CDR3 size: 16 residues. Trimming removed 3 bases from V and 2 bases from J; junction bases left unmatched: 8.

This clone has only one observation. V is TRBV6-5 and J is TRBJ2-7, with 7 nucleotides matching TRBD2. The V gene end was trimmed by 6 bases and the J gene end by 3 bases; junction bases not matched to a gene: 5. The CDR3 spans 13 residues. Germline V gene lookup returns CDR1 MNHEY and CDR2 SVGAGI. CDR3 nucleotide sequence: TGTGCCAGCAGCCATGGGGAGGGCTACGAGCAGTACTTC. Translation gives CASSHGEGYEQYF.

The rearrangement joins TRBV18 to TRBJ1-6; 7 bases align to TRBD1. V lost 2 bases, J lost 9 bases, and 4 bases stayed unmatched. The germline CDR1 and CDR2 sequences are KGHSH and LQKENI. The CDR3 is 14 residues long. The DNA of the CDR3 is TGTGCCAGCTCACCAGGACAGGAGATTTCACCCCTCCACTTT. It codes for CASSPGQEISPLHF.

V is TRBV2 and J is TRBJ2-6; D possibly corresponds to TRBD1 (6 bases). Germline assignment: CDR1 SNHLY and CDR2 FYNNEI. This CDR3 region has 19 residues. Trimming removed 7 bases from V and 0 bases from J, with 22 bases in between. The CDR3 coding sequence is TGTGCCAGCAAGAGGGACACAACAGAACTCTCCTCTGGGGCCAACGTCCTGACTTTC. Translated, it gives CASKRDTTELSSGANVLTF.

The chain recombines TRBV27 with TRBJ1-1; 10 bases agree with TRBD1. The J segment lost 5 bases and the V segment lost 7 bases, leaving 4 bases of the junction unmatched. The length of the CDR3 is 13 residues. CDR1 is MNHEY and CDR2 is SMNVEV in the germline V gene (reference sequence). CDR3 in amino acids: CASTGQGITEAFF. The CDR3 DNA is TGTGCCAGCACGGGACAGGGGATAACTGAAGCTTTCTTT.

This clone has a single count. The V call is TRBV28, the J call TRBJ2-5; 8 bases are a match to TRBD1. The CDR3 sequence is 14 residues long. Trimming removed 1 base from V and 3 bases from J; junction bases left unmatched: 1. Germline V gene sequence: CDR1 MDHEN, CDR2 SYDVKM. The CDR3 region has the DNA TGTGCCAGCAGTTTATCGACAGGGGAAGAGACCCAGTACTTC. This sequence encodes CASSLSTGEETQYF. Full variable domain (missing parts from reference TRBV28 and TRBJ2-5): DVKVTQSSRYLVKRTGEKVFLECVQDMDHENMFWYRQDPGLGLRLIYFSYDVKMKEKGDIPEGYSVSREKKERFSLILESASTNQTSMYLCASSLSTGEETQYFGPGTRLLVL.